This TCR beta chain was captured by sequencing in a study of T cells in localized non-small cell lung cancer. Study findings and constraints: Greater T cell density in blood accompanied longer overall survival. Uninvolved adjacent lung showed the highest T cell clonality, exceeding tumor.

The V and J ends lost 3 bases and 7 bases respectively, with 13 bases between them. The CDR3 length is 15 residues. Germline CDR1 and CDR2: SGHNT and YENEEA. Sequencing used immunoSEQ multiplex PCR; TCRdb keeps in-frame clones, though not all of them. The sample includes about 7,000 clones, 23% seen only once; the top ten take about 3.9%. This clone was seen many times. Its antigen remains unknown. The TCR originated in a man aged 40 to 69 with stage III squamous cell lung carcinoma. This chain links TRBV11-3 with TRBJ1-6, with D unresolved. Sequenced material: lung tumor tissue, taken before any cancer treatment. CDR3 amino acids: CASSLGRVENSPLHF. CDR3 DNA sequence: TGTGCCAGCAGCTTGGGAAGGGTGGAGAATTCACCCCTCCACTTT.